The entry below describes one T cell receptor beta chain. Using a J-beta primer mix together with a sample-barcoded 5' primer, a second PCR was run for roughly 6 to 11 cycles. Each CDR3 protein gets one entry after TCRdb re-called the 5' RACE reads with MiXCR. This sample has 850,000 to 1,000,000 distinct CDR3 sequences, with 48% found just once. The data originate from a study of blood T cells in healthy people across ages. The donors, all healthy, were Caucasians living in Russia, aged about 6 to 90. CDR3 length equals 13 residues. Trimming removed 3 bases at V and 4 bases at J, with 13 bases between. Germline CDR1 reads DFQATT; CDR2 reads SNEGSKA (reference sequence).

Material: blood. This sequence joins TRBV20-1 and TRBJ2-7, with D possibly being TRBD1 (5 bases). The TCR comes from a man aged 25 to 40 in good health. CDR3 region: CSASSGHSYEQYF. The DNA of the CDR3 is TGCAGTGCTAGTAGTGGACATTCATACGAGCAGTACTTC.